One and the same sample provided the 27 T cell receptor beta chains below, sequenced in a study of vaccination and CD4 T cells after COVID-19. The antigens these receptors bind are not known. Sequenced with the Oncomine TCR Beta short-read assay was DNA taken from cultured CD4+ T cells. Using its own MiXCR run on the PCR reads, TCRdb lists one record per CDR3 protein. The table lists about 12,000 distinct CDR3 sequences, around 48% of them singletons. The treatment here: approximately 11-day PBMC culture with coronavirus spike peptide pools or control peptides (ViraFEST assay). Sequenced: CD4+ T cells from blood, cultured in vitro. These TCRs come from a human donor who had recovered from COVID-19.

The chain couples TRBV18 to TRBJ2-5, with 8 bases matching TRBD2. CDR1 and CDR2 (germline): KGHSH, LQKENI. CDR3 size: 15 residues. The junction had 6 bases not matched to a gene; V was cut back by 2 bases and J by 4 bases. The CDR3 DNA reads TGTGCCAGCTCACCAGAGGGACTAGGGGGAGAGACCCAGTACTTC. Residues: CASSPEGLGGETQYF.

The chain links TRBV6-1 to TRBJ2-7; TRBD2 agrees at 12 bases. Trimming removed 10 bases from V and 3 bases from J; junction bases left unmatched: 10. The CDR3 contains 15 residues. The V gene's germline CDR1 is MNHNS and CDR2 SASEGT. CDR3 in amino acids: CATSETSGRLYEQYF. DNA for the CDR3: TGTGCCACCTCCGAGACTAGCGGGAGACTCTACGAGCAGTACTTC.

V and J are TRBV11-3 and TRBJ2-2; D remains ambiguous. The CDR3 contains 17 residues. Trimming stripped 3 bases from V and 5 bases from J, with 19 bases between. Germline-derived CDR1 and CDR2 are SGHNT and YENEEA. CDR3 in DNA: TGTGCCAGCAGCTTGAGCCAGATTGGGCTTGAGACCGGGGAGCTGTTTTTT. Encoded protein: CASSLSQIGLETGELFF. The full variable domain, completed using reference TRBV11-3 and TRBJ2-2, is EAGVVQSPRYKIIEKKQPVAFWCNPISGHNTLYWYLQNLGQGPELLIRYENEEAVDDSQLPKDRFSAERLKGVDSTLKIQPAELGDSAVYLCASSLSQIGLETGELFFGEGSRLTVL.

A single count supports this clonotype. This CDR3 reads CASSGHRGLQTQYF. CDR3 bases: TGTGCCAGCAGCGGACACAGGGGCCTTCAGACCCAGTACTTC. The rearrangement links TRBV11-2 to TRBJ2-5; TRBD1 matches at 7 bases. Germline V lookup: CDR1 SGHAT, CDR2 FQNNGV. The CDR3 contains 14 residues. Trimming took 5 bases from V and 6 from J; bases not matched to a gene: 9.

The sample holds a few counts of this clonotype. The chain joins TRBV27 to TRBJ1-1; 8 nucleotides match TRBD1. In germline, CDR1 is MNHEY, CDR2 SMNVEV (reference sequence). The CDR3 contains 15 residues. The trim removed 6 bases at V and 1 base at J, leaving 7 bases unmatched. CDR3 amino acids: CASRGGQGANTEAFF. The CDR3 DNA reads as TGTGCCAGCAGGGGCGGACAGGGAGCGAACACTGAAGCTTTCTTT.

V usage is TRBV6-1 and J usage is TRBJ2-5; D is uncertain. Trimming took 4 bases from V and 5 from J, leaving 8 bases between them. CDR3 length equals 12 residues. Germline CDR1 is MNHNS and CDR2 is SASEGT. CDR3 amino acids: CASSAVSETQYF. CDR3 sequence (DNA): TGTGCCAGCAGTGCGGTGTCGGAGACCCAGTACTTC.

This clonotype has more than one count but fewer than ten. The chain combines TRBV5-1 with TRBJ2-3; the D gene is possibly TRBD2 (5 bases). Trimming took off 0 bases at V and 4 bases at J, with 12 bases between the two ends. From germline, CDR1 is SGHRS and CDR2 YFSETQ. The CDR3 is 15 residues long. Here the CDR3 DNA reads TGCGCCAGCAGCTTGGCTTCGGGAATGCCAGATACGCAGTATTTT. Amino acid sequence: CASSLASGMPDTQYF.

The V and J genes are TRBV30 and TRBJ1-4; D possibly corresponds to TRBD1 (5 bases). The CDR3 has 13 amino acids. Trimming took off 1 base at V and 8 bases at J, with 11 bases between the two ends. Germline assignment: CDR1 GTSNPN and CDR2 SVGIG (reference sequence). The DNA of the CDR3 is TGTGCCTGGAGTGGGGGGGTTGACGAAAAACTGTTTTTT. It encodes CAWSGGVDEKLFF. The full variable domain, rest sourced from reference TRBV30 and TRBJ1-4, is SQTIHQWPATLVQPVGSPLSLECTVEGTSNPNLYWYRQAAGRGLQLLFYSVGIGQISSEVPQNLSASRPQDRQFILSSKKLLLSDSGFYLCAWSGGVDEKLFFGSGTQLSVL.

This sequence joins TRBV20-1 and TRBJ2-5; maybe TRBD2 (5 bases). This CDR3 is built from 12 residues. CDR1 is DFQATT and CDR2 is SNEGSKA in the germline V gene (reference sequence). The V end was cut by 6 bases, the J end by 5 bases, with 13 bases between. CDR3 residues: CSALAGRETQYF. Here the CDR3 DNA reads TGCAGTGCACTGGCGGGCCGCGAGACCCAGTACTTC.

V usage is TRBV20-1 and J usage is TRBJ1-1; D ambiguous. Germline assignment: CDR1 DFQATT and CDR2 SNEGSKA (reference sequence). This CDR3 is 11 amino acids long. V was cut by 5 bases and J by 10 bases, with 14 bases left in between. The CDR3 DNA is TGCAGTGCTTCGCACCGGTCTGGAGCTTTCTTT. Protein sequence: CSASHRSGAFF.

V and J are TRBV6-5 and TRBJ1-3, with TRBD1 as a possible D gene (6 bases). V lost 6 bases to trimming and J lost 0 bases, with 12 bases between them. The germline CDR1 and CDR2 sequences are MNHEY and SVGAGI. The CDR3 loop spans 15 amino acids. The CDR3 spells CASRYDRSSGNTIYF. The CDR3 DNA follows: TGTGCCAGCAGATACGACAGGTCCTCTGGAAACACCATATATTTT.

In this sample, this clonotype turned up a few times. V gene TRBV19 combines with J gene TRBJ2-7, with TRBD2 matching 13 bases. From germline, CDR1 is LNHDA and CDR2 SQIVND (reference sequence). V was pared by 5 bases and J by 3 bases, with 10 bases of the junction left unmatched. The CDR3 covers 17 residues. CDR3 sequence (DNA): TGTGCCAGTAGTTCCGGCGGACTAGCGGGAGTCTTCTACGAGCAGTACTTC. Amino acids: CASSSGGLAGVFYEQYF.

In DNA, the CDR3 is TGCGCTGGACAGCGCACAGATACGCAGTATTTT. Translating it yields CAGQRTDTQYF. The rearrangement joins TRBV20-1 to TRBJ2-3; tentative D call: TRBD1 (6 bases). This CDR3 spans 11 amino acids. The germline CDR1 and CDR2 sequences are DFQATT and SNEGSKA (reference sequence).

The chain has TRBV5-1 and TRBJ2-7; D remains ambiguous. Germline CDR1 reads SGHRS; CDR2 reads YFSETQ. This CDR3 comprises 13 residues. Trimming left V 3 bases short and J 2 bases short, with 9 bases between. The CDR3 loop is CASSSGSPYEQYF. CDR3 nucleotide sequence: TGCGCCAGCAGCTCGGGCAGTCCCTACGAGCAGTACTTC.

The chain couples TRBV19 to TRBJ1-4; perhaps TRBD1 as D (6 bases). This CDR3 comprises 14 residues. V lost 4 bases and J 8 bases, leaving 14 bases between the germline ends. Germline V lookup: CDR1 LNHDA, CDR2 SQIVND (reference sequence). The CDR3 reads CASSNSQGREKLFF. Written as DNA, the CDR3 is TGTGCCAGTAGTAACTCACAGGGACGAGAAAAACTGTTTTTT.

This chain links TRBV20-1 with TRBJ2-7, with 11 bases identical to TRBD1. After removal of 0 bases from V and 3 bases from J, the junction contained 4 bases not matched to a gene. From germline, CDR1 is DFQATT and CDR2 SNEGSKA (reference sequence). The CDR3 is 15 residues long. In DNA, the CDR3 is TGCAGTGCTAGAGATCTAGGGACAGGGGGCTACGAGCAGTACTTC. Its translation: CSARDLGTGGYEQYF.

V usage is TRBV6-2 or TRBV6-3 and J usage is TRBJ2-1; 10 bases agree with TRBD1. CDR3 size: 16 residues. Germline CDR1 MNHEY, CDR2 SVGEGT. V lost 6 bases and J lost 10; bases outside the gene matches: 15. The CDR3 region is CASRNAGTGASGEQFF. The CDR3 bases are TGTGCCAGCAGAAACGCCGGGACAGGGGCTTCGGGGGAGCAGTTCTTC.

There are a few counts of this clonotype. The J gene is TRBJ2-2, the V gene TRBV18; D not certain. CDR3 length: 13 amino acids. Germline CDR1 is KGHSH and CDR2 is LQKENI. Trimming left V 3 bases short and J 3 bases short, with 5 bases between. The CDR3 spells CASSPMDTGELFF. Here the CDR3 DNA reads TGTGCCAGCTCACCGATGGACACCGGGGAGCTGTTTTTT.

The chain recombines TRBV12-3 or TRBV12-4 with TRBJ1-1; weak D call: TRBD1 (5 bases). The V end was cut by 2 bases, the J end by 0 bases, with 7 bases between. The CDR3 has 14 amino acids. This chain's CDR3 is CASSLRDLNTEAFF. The CDR3 DNA follows: TGTGCCAGCAGTTTAAGGGACTTGAACACTGAAGCTTTCTTT.

The chain links TRBV5-1 to TRBJ2-7; 8 nucleotides agree with TRBD1. The J segment lost 5 bases and the V segment lost 4 bases, leaving 11 bases of the junction unmatched. Germline V gives CDR1 SGHRS, CDR2 YFSETQ. The CDR3 has 15 amino acids. Here the CDR3 reads CASSLIGQGADEQYF. The CDR3 DNA follows: TGCGCCAGCAGCCTCATCGGTCAGGGGGCCGACGAGCAGTACTTC.

V and J are TRBV5-1 and TRBJ1-5, with D maybe TRBD1 (6 bases). This CDR3 region has 14 residues. V lost 4 bases, J lost 2 bases, and 10 bases lay in between. The germline V gene encodes CDR1 SGHRS and CDR2 YFSETQ. Here the CDR3 DNA reads TGCGCCAGCAGCCGGGGGGGCGGCAATCAGCCCCAGCATTTT. This codes for CASSRGGGNQPQHF.

The J gene is TRBJ2-3, the V gene TRBV25-1; D may be TRBD1 (5 bases). The CDR3 loop spans 13 amino acids. The V gene lost 5 bases and the J gene lost 6 bases, with 12 bases spanning the gap. The germline gives CDR1 MGHDK, CDR2 SYGVNS. CDR3 sequence reads: CASSKQQGDTQYF. The CDR3 coding sequence is TGTGCCAGCAGTAAACAGCAGGGTGATACGCAGTATTTT.

V and J are TRBV30 and TRBJ2-5, with D perhaps TRBD2 (5 bases). The V end lost 2 bases, the J end lost 5 bases, and 15 bases lay between the germline ends. The CDR3 covers 14 residues. CDR1 and CDR2 (germline): GTSNPN, SVGIG (reference sequence). The CDR3 coding sequence is TGTGCCTGGAGTCACGGGATAGCTCGGGAGACCCAGTACTTC. It is translated as CAWSHGIARETQYF.

CDR3 protein: CASSEADSEPYEQYF. The CDR3 bases are TGTGCCAGCAGTGAAGCCGACAGTGAGCCCTACGAGCAGTACTTC. This rearrangement joins TRBV6-1 to TRBJ2-7; maybe TRBD1 (5 bases). The V end lost 0 bases, the J end lost 2 bases, and 11 bases lay between the germline ends. Germline assignment: CDR1 MNHNS and CDR2 SASEGT. This CDR3 has 15 residues.

The J gene is TRBJ2-3, the V gene TRBV6-1; the D gene is possibly TRBD1 (6 bases). V lost 4 bases, J lost 6 bases, and 23 bases lay in between. Germline assignment: CDR1 MNHNS and CDR2 SASEGT. The CDR3 extends over 17 amino acids. The CDR3 spells CASSGPTGGHTSDTQYF. CDR3 nucleotide sequence: TGTGCCAGCAGTGGACCGACAGGCGGCCACACATCTGATACGCAGTATTTT.

This clonotype was counted between two and nine times. The chain has TRBV10-1 and TRBJ2-5; no definite D call. Trimming shortened V by 2 bases and J by 0 bases, and 4 bases separated the two germline ends. The CDR3 extends over 13 amino acids. From germline, CDR1 is WNHNN and CDR2 SYGVQD (reference sequence). Here the CDR3 DNA reads TGCGCCAGCAGTGAGGGACACCAAGAGACCCAGTACTTC. This encodes CASSEGHQETQYF.

This sequence joins TRBV5-1 and TRBJ2-4; 11 nucleotides match TRBD2. CDR1 is SGHRS, CDR2 YFSETQ, per germline. This CDR3 is 14 amino acids long. V lost 3 bases to trimming and J lost 6 bases; unmatched junction nucleotides: 2. The CDR3 is CASSSGTSGNIQYF. Here the CDR3 DNA reads TGCGCCAGCAGCTCGGGGACTAGCGGAAACATTCAGTACTTC.